The 22 T cell receptor beta chains in this list originate from one sample, sequenced in a study of blood T cell repertoires in COVID-19. Produced via immunoSEQ multiplex PCR; TCRdb's table is partial and in-frame only. The sample lists some 490,000 clones, 70% to 90% seen once, with roughly 3.2% in the top ten. Sequencing used peripheral blood. Receptors were obtained from a human donor in a cohort sampled during active COVID-19.

The gene calls are TRBV10-1 and TRBJ2-1, with a weak D call TRBD2 (6 bases). Germline V gene sequence: CDR1 WNHNN, CDR2 SYGVQD (reference sequence). The CDR3 sequence is 16 residues long. Trimming removed 0 bases from V and 4 bases from J, with 13 bases in between. CDR3 coding DNA: TGCGCCAGCAGTGAGTCCGCGGGGCGGCCATACAATGAGCAGTTCTTC. The encoded protein is CASSESAGRPYNEQFF.

The chain combines TRBV6-6 with TRBJ1-1, with 8 bases matching TRBD1. The CDR3 has 14 residues. The V gene end was trimmed by 1 base and the J gene end by 6 bases; junction bases not matched to a gene: 4. The germline gives CDR1 MNHNY, CDR2 SVGAGI (reference sequence). The CDR3 region has the DNA TGTGCCAGCAGTTACTATCAGGACAGGGCTGAAGCTTTCTTT. Translating it yields CASSYYQDRAEAFF.

V and J are TRBV9 and TRBJ2-7; D may be TRBD2 (7 bases). The germline V and J ends were trimmed by 7 bases and 9 bases, with 17 bases remaining between them. Germline V gives CDR1 SGDLS, CDR2 YYNGEE. There are 12 residues in the CDR3. The CDR3 region is CASGGTGGPQYF. For the CDR3, the DNA is TGTGCCAGCGGGGGCACGGGGGGCCCGCAGTACTTC.

This clone was counted between two and nine times. This rearrangement joins TRBV19 to TRBJ1-5, with 8 bases aligning to TRBD1. Germline lookup yields CDR1 LNHDA and CDR2 SQIVND (reference sequence). The CDR3 is 16 residues long. With 5 bases clipped from V and 1 base from J, the junction kept 7 bases outside the gene matches. CDR3 bases: TGTGCCAGTAGTGCTCCGACAGGGGCCAGCAATCAGCCCCAGCATTTT. It codes for CASSAPTGASNQPQHF. Full variable domain (remainder filled in from reference TRBV19 and TRBJ1-5): DGGITQSPKYLFRKEGQNVTLSCEQNLNHDAMYWYRQDPGQGLRLIYYSQIVNDFQKGDIAEGYSVSREKKESFPLTVTSAQKNPTAFYLCASSAPTGASNQPQHFGDGTRLSIL.

This chain uses TRBV29-1 with TRBJ1-1; D perhaps matches TRBD1 (5 bases). The CDR3 is 15 amino acids. V lost 0 bases and J lost 0, with 11 bases in between. Germline CDR1 SQVTM, CDR2 ANQGSEA. This chain's CDR3 is CSVEDPGGVNTEAFF. CDR3 DNA: TGCAGCGTTGAAGATCCGGGGGGGGTGAACACTGAAGCTTTCTTT.

V usage is TRBV9 and J usage is TRBJ2-1, with a possible D match to TRBD2 (5 bases). Germline CDR1 is SGDLS and CDR2 is YYNGEE. The CDR3 has 15 residues. Trimming left V 4 bases short and J 10 bases short, with 21 bases between. The CDR3 DNA follows: TGTGCCAGCAGCTCCCGCCGAACACCCGGGAACGAGCAGTTCTTC. It specifies CASSSRRTPGNEQFF.

This chain connects TRBV30 to TRBJ2-1; 9 nucleotides agree with TRBD2. Trimming removed 3 bases from V and 6 bases from J; junction bases left unmatched: 6. The CDR3 extends over 14 amino acids. In germline, CDR1 is GTSNPN, CDR2 SVGIG (reference sequence). This CDR3 reads CAWSRLAGANEQFF. The DNA for the CDR3 is TGTGCCTGGAGCAGGTTAGCGGGAGCCAATGAGCAGTTCTTC.

Only a few counts were recorded for this clone. Different DNA sequences within this sample yield the same CDR3. The chain combines TRBV7-9 with TRBJ1-1; no definite D call. Trimming shortened V by 2 bases and J by 2 bases, and 6 bases separated the two germline ends. The CDR3 contains 13 residues. Germline V gene sequence: CDR1 SEHNR, CDR2 FQNEAQ (reference sequence). The DNA of the CDR3 is TGTGCCAGCAGCTTACAGGAAAACACTGAAGCTTTCTTT. Residues: CASSLQENTEAFF.

To note about this clone: The germline gene is not matched at one end of the junction; a read error may be the cause. This chain joins TRBV7-7 and TRBJ1-2; 12 nucleotides align to TRBD1. There are 19 residues in the CDR3. CDR1 and CDR2 (germline): SSHAT, FNYEAQ (reference sequence). CDR3 nucleotide sequence: TGTGCTAGCAGCTCGATGGGACAGGGGGCGAACTCGGGTGGGGATGGCTACACCTTC. Its protein product is CASSSMGQGANSGGDGYTF.

The CDR3, as DNA: TGCGCCAGCAGCTATGGCCTTGGGGGGGCGAGTTCCTACGAGCAGTACTTC. Its translation is CASSYGLGGASSYEQYF. The chain is built from TRBV5-1 and TRBJ2-7, with a possible D match to TRBD2 (7 bases). Germline loops: CDR1 SGHRS, CDR2 YFSETQ. The length of the CDR3 is 17 residues. The ends were cut back, 3 bases at V and 1 base at J, with 20 bases in the middle. The variable domain in full, completed from reference TRBV5-1 and TRBJ2-7, reads KAGVTQTPRYLIKTRGQQVTLSCSPISGHRSVSWYQQTPGQGLQFLFEYFSETQRNKGNFPGRFSGRQFSNSRSEMNVSTLELGDSALYLCASSYGLGGASSYEQYFGPGTRLTVT.

This chain uses TRBV18 with TRBJ1-2, with 9 nucleotides matching TRBD1. CDR1 is KGHSH, CDR2 LQKENI, per germline. CDR3 length equals 15 residues. J gave up 4 bases and V 3 bases, and 6 bases lay outside the gene matches. The DNA of the CDR3 is TGTGCCAGCTCACCCCTCCCGGACAGGGGCTATGGCTACACCTTC. Its protein is CASSPLPDRGYGYTF.

The chain uses TRBV6-5 and TRBJ2-1, with TRBD1 matching 7 bases. The trim removed 8 bases at V and 1 base at J, leaving 2 bases unmatched. CDR1 MNHEY and CDR2 SVGAGI come from the germline V gene. There are 13 residues in the CDR3. CDR3 bases: TGTGCCAGCCAACAGGGGTCCTACAATGAGCAGTTCTTC. This gives the protein CASQQGSYNEQFF.

V usage is TRBV2 and J usage is TRBJ2-5; maybe TRBD1 (6 bases). The CDR3 loop spans 14 amino acids. The germline V gene has CDR1 SNHLY and CDR2 FYNNEI. V gave up 4 bases and J gave up 2 bases, with 11 bases separating them. The CDR3 DNA reads as TGTGCCAGCAGTGGGGGCAGGGGACAAGAGACCCAGTACTTC. This encodes CASSGGRGQETQYF.

V and J are TRBV28 and TRBJ1-2; D perhaps matches TRBD1 (5 bases). This CDR3 spans 14 amino acids. Trimming stripped 4 bases from V and 4 bases from J, with 13 bases between. CDR1 is MDHEN, CDR2 SYDVKM, per germline. The CDR3 spells CASSWGRVRYGYTF. As DNA, the CDR3 is TGTGCCAGCAGTTGGGGCAGGGTACGCTATGGCTACACCTTC.

This chain uses TRBV11-2 with TRBJ1-3; maybe TRBD1 (6 bases). This CDR3 region has 16 residues. The germline CDR1 and CDR2 sequences are SGHAT and FQNNGV. Trimming took off 3 bases at V and 2 bases at J, with 14 bases between the two ends. This chain's CDR3 is CASSFRGGAAGNTIYF. CDR3 DNA sequence: TGTGCCAGCAGCTTCCGTGGGGGGGCGGCTGGAAACACCATATATTTT.

The chain has TRBV5-6 and TRBJ1-5; 7 bases fit TRBD1. V gave up 1 base and J gave up 6 bases; unmatched junction bases: 7. This CDR3 region has 15 residues. The germline CDR1 and CDR2 sequences are SGHDT and YYEEEE. CDR3 nucleotide sequence: TGTGCCAGCAGCTTGCAACAGGGGTGGGGTCAGCCCCAGCATTTT. Protein sequence: CASSLQQGWGQPQHF.

This chain uses TRBV19 with TRBJ1-2; the match to TRBD1 covers 8 bases. The CDR3 sequence is 14 residues long. V lost 6 bases, J lost 8 bases, and 11 bases stayed unmatched. CDR1 and CDR2 from the germline V gene are LNHDA and SQIVND (reference sequence). In nucleotides, the CDR3 is TGTGCCAGTAGACTTCCGGGACAGGTGGGCGGCTACACCTTC. Protein sequence: CASRLPGQVGGYTF. The full variable domain, rest sourced from reference TRBV19 and TRBJ1-2, is DGGITQSPKYLFRKEGQNVTLSCEQNLNHDAMYWYRQDPGQGLRLIYYSQIVNDFQKGDIAEGYSVSREKKESFPLTVTSAQKNPTAFYLCASRLPGQVGGYTFGSGTRLTVV.

The rearrangement joins TRBV6-5 to TRBJ1-1; D is uncertain. The CDR3 consists of 13 residues. Trimming left V 6 bases short and J 2 bases short, with 10 bases between. Germline lookup yields CDR1 MNHEY and CDR2 SVGAGI. This CDR3 reads CASRTGTNTEAFF. As DNA, the CDR3 is TGTGCCAGCAGGACTGGTACAAACACTGAAGCTTTCTTT.

This chain connects TRBV6-2 or TRBV6-3 to TRBJ1-1; 7 bases align to TRBD1. V shed 0 bases, J shed 11 bases, and the junction held 6 bases outside the gene matches. The CDR3 is 13 residues long. CDR1 MNHEY and CDR2 SVGEGT come from the germline V gene. The CDR3 sequence is CASSYSTGNEAFF. For the CDR3, the DNA is TGTGCCAGCAGTTACTCGACAGGGAACGAGGCTTTCTTT.

The chain recombines TRBV14 with TRBJ2-7, with D possibly matching TRBD2 (6 bases). This CDR3 contains 17 residues. Deletions cut 2 bases from V and 4 bases from J, with 21 bases between. Germline lookup yields CDR1 SGHDN and CDR2 FVKESK. The CDR3 bases are TGTGCCAGCAGCCAAAGGTATGGAGGGTCCCGCTTGTACGAGCAGTACTTC. Amino acids: CASSQRYGGSRLYEQYF.

The sample holds one count of this clone. V usage is TRBV11-2 and J usage is TRBJ2-5; D is ambiguous. V was clipped by 4 bases and J by 8 bases, with 11 bases between them. CDR3 length equals 12 residues. Germline V lookup: CDR1 SGHAT, CDR2 FQNNGV. In DNA, the CDR3 is TGTGCCAGCAGCTCTGGGCCGGTCACCCAGTACTTC. Protein sequence: CASSSGPVTQYF. Using reference TRBV11-2 and TRBJ2-5 for the parts outside the CDR3, the full variable domain is EAGVAQSPRYKIIEKRQSVAFWCNPISGHATLYWYQQILGQGPKLLIQFQNNGVVDDSQLPKDRFSAERLKGVDSTLKIQPAKLEDSAVYLCASSSGPVTQYFGPGTRLLVL.

This clone appeared a single time. V is TRBV29-1 and J is TRBJ1-2; 11 nucleotides agree with TRBD1. The ends lost 8 bases at V and 8 bases at J; junction bases unmatched: 10. The CDR3 runs to 13 residues. Germline lookup yields CDR1 SQVTM and CDR2 ANQGSEA. CDR3 nucleotides: TGCAGCCTAGTAGGGGACAGGGGGAACGGCTACACCTTC. Encoded protein: CSLVGDRGNGYTF.